This T cell receptor (beta chain) is from a study of prognosis after radiotherapy for stage I lung cancer. Trimming removed 4 bases at V and 5 bases at J, with 10 bases between. Germline V CDR1 and CDR2: LGHDT, YNNKEL (reference sequence). This CDR3 region has 13 residues. TCR beta CDR3 was amplified from genomic DNA by two-round multiplex PCR. Individual primers that were specific to each TRBV and TRBJ gene served in first-round PCR. MiXCR was run by TCRdb on the multiplex PCR reads, yielding one entry per CDR3 protein. Of about 36,000 distinct CDR3 sequences detected, around 30% appear once; the ten largest clones hold around 30%. Broader study findings: Lower values of Shannon entropy after stereotactic body radiation therapy were seen in patients who developed distant metastases.

This clonotype was observed at least ten times. Its cognate antigen is unknown. The sequence derives from a donor at least 50 years old with non-small cell lung cancer. The sequencing here drew on PBMCs, taken before or after stereotactic body radiation therapy (not recorded which). The rearrangement uses TRBV3-1 and TRBJ2-3, with D perhaps matching TRBD2 (6 bases). The CDR3 loop reads CASSLGGLDTQYF. DNA for the CDR3: TGTGCCAGCAGCCTCGGGGGTCTAGATACGCAGTATTTT.